This T cell receptor (beta chain) was captured by sequencing in a study of blood T cell repertoires in COVID-19. J was trimmed by 12 bases and V by 1 base; bases with no gene match: 17. This CDR3 is built from 17 residues. The germline V gene encodes CDR1 MGHRA and CDR2 YSYEKL. Sequencing was performed with immunoSEQ multiplex PCR; in TCRdb, only in-frame clones are kept and a portion is missing. Of about 160,000 clones detected, approximately 95% appear once; the ten largest clones hold roughly 2%. This receptor was identified in a woman aged 60 to 75 with COVID-19, enrolled during active disease. J is TRBJ2-1 and V is TRBV4-1; 8 positions agree with TRBD2. Material for sequencing was peripheral blood. The CDR3 coding sequence is TGCGCCAGCAGCCAAGTTGCCTCCGGGGGGGCTTTCGCAGGGCAGTTCTTC. Protein sequence: CASSQVASGGAFAGQFF.